A selection of T cell receptor beta chains follows, all from one sample in a study of graft-versus-host responses after intestinal transplantation. Method: immunoSEQ multiplex PCR; TCRdb's copy keeps in-frame clones and lacks some. In the table there are just over 15,000 clones, around 87% of which are singletons. The sample was bone marrow, taken approximately 130 days after intestinal transplantation. Receptors were obtained from a human patient who received an intestinal transplant, so some T cells may come from the graft donor. Both conserved end residues are part of each CDR3.

>TRBV7-2|TRBJ2-5
CASSRSRVPLETQYF
>TRBV6-1|TRBJ2-7
CASSEEVGGVYEQYF
>TRBV25-1|TRBJ2-1
CASSEPRLAVSSGNEQFF
>TRBV27|TRBJ2-7
CASSPPSGGRYEQYF
>TRBV25-1|TRBJ1-2
CASSEGRGYGYTF
>TRBV28|TRBJ2-7
CASKRGTASLEQYF
>TRBV28|TRBJ2-3
CASSPGTAKVFTDTQYF
>TRBV4-3|TRBJ2-1
CASRSRLAGYNEQFF
>TRBV6-1|TRBJ1-1
CASGVALRYTEAFF
>TRBV6-1|TRBJ2-7
CASGQLAYEQYF
>TRBV7-1|TRBJ2-7
CASSAEYEQYF
>TRBV25-1|TRBJ2-3
CASSENRVGQYF
>TRBV15|TRBJ2-6
CATSSTGEANVLTF
>TRBV5-6|TRBJ2-1
CASSAGGYEQFF
>TRBV5-1|TRBJ2-7
CASSGEGGGEQYF
>TRBV28|TRBJ2-2
CASVPSFTWTGANTGELFF
>TRBV2|TRBJ1-1
CASSRDRGTGEWTEAFF
>TRBV28|TRBJ2-2
CASITSRQVFTGELFF
>TRBV7-6|TRBJ1-1
CASSLEDRFGGNTEAFF
>TRBV10-2|TRBJ2-7
CASKGASGRTHEQYF
>TRBV30|TRBJ2-5
CAWSNGAGQETQYF
>TRBV9|TRBJ2-7
CASSVANSYEQYF
>TRBV6-1|TRBJ1-2
CASSGAWVGGYTF
>TRBV30|TRBJ2-5
CAWSSGASGQETQYF
>TRBV16|TRBJ1-1
CASSLGQGGTEAFF
>TRBV4-1|TRBJ2-6
CASSLLPGLAKTGANVLTF
>TRBV28|TRBJ1-2
CASSLGHYGYTF
>TRBV9|TRBJ2-1
CASSVSRSSYNEQFF
>TRBV27|TRBJ1-6
CASRPAGGPNSPLHF
>TRBV5-1|TRBJ2-7
CASSLARGQTYEQYF
>TRBV5-1|TRBJ2-5
CASSLAETQYF
>TRBV5-1|TRBJ2-3
CASSFRRGEADTQYF
>TRBV4-3|TRBJ1-6
CASSQWGNSPLHF
>TRBV14|TRBJ2-7
CASSYRGPSSYEQYF
>TRBV6-5|TRBJ2-5
CAARGSEETQYF
>TRBV7-9|TRBJ2-3
CASSLARWEGTDTQYF
>TRBV6-4|TRBJ2-2
CASSDGTSTGELFF
>TRBV5-1|TRBJ1-2
CASSLGGLQGARYYTF
>TRBV7-7|TRBJ2-2
CASSLGTSYTGELFF
>TRBV28|TRBJ2-5
CASSLLAGGQEETQYF
>TRBV18|TRBJ2-7
CASSPKSYEQYF
>TRBV7-9|TRBJ1-4
CASSLGSKGQKLFF